Listed here is a single TCR beta chain. For the second PCR, which ran for 7 to 11 cycles, a sample-barcoded 5' primer and a J-beta primer mix were used. TCRdb reprocessed the 5' RACE reads via MiXCR and lists one record per CDR3 protein. Of hundreds of thousands of distinct CDR3 sequences in the sample, less than 25% were seen once. The CDR3 consists of 14 residues. V dropped 0 bases and J dropped 4 bases, with 12 bases sitting between them. Germline V gene lookup returns CDR1 SQVTM and CDR2 ANQGSEA. This entry belongs to a study of blood T cells in healthy people across ages. These data also featured in a second study, about T cells of mothers and their children.

What was sequenced was blood. This rearrangement joins TRBV29-1 to TRBJ1-1; D is perhaps TRBD1 (5 bases). The TCR sequence derives from a boy younger than 18 in good health. The CDR3 sequence: CSVEDTYGATEAFF. CDR3 nucleotides: TGCAGCGTTGAAGATACGTACGGGGCCACTGAAGCTTTCTTT. The entire variable domain, with the rest obtained from reference TRBV29-1 and TRBJ1-1, is as follows: SAVISQKPSRDICQRGTSLTIQCQVDSQVTMMFWYRQQPGQSLTLIATANQGSEATYESGFVIDKFPISRPNLTFSTLTVSNMSPEDSSIYLCSVEDTYGATEAFFGQGTRLTVV.